Given below is one TCR beta chain in context. The authors' processing: Quantification of nucleated cells was approximated via reference gene primer amplification. Using immunoSEQ multiplex PCR, the repertoire was profiled, and TCRdb retains in-frame clones only, with some absent. Clone size and V and J calls were adopted from that table, with D and trimming inferred from the DNA. Here the sample spans around 86,000 clones, about 87% being singletons. The V end lost 0 bases, the J end lost 13 bases, and 15 bases lay between the germline ends. CDR3 length: 13 residues. Germline V gene data show CDR1 as SGHAT and CDR2 as FQNNGV. The data are from a study of blood T cell repertoires in COVID-19. Study summary: Collection of acute and convalescent COVID-19 samples took place in the United States, Italy and Spain. Sample material is recorded as cDNA or gDNA derived from T cells, B-cell-depleted T cells, or PBMCs.

J is TRBJ1-2 and V is TRBV11-2; D call uncertain. The sequenced sample was peripheral blood. The sequence was collected from a human donor with acute or convalescent COVID-19. The donor label of this sample is uncertain. The CDR3 nucleotides read TGTGCCAGCAGCTTAGAGGCTGCATCCCCTCGCACCTTC. It encodes CASSLEAASPRTF.